The rows below give T cell receptor beta chains drawn from one sample of a study of T cell responses to AZD1222 COVID-19 vaccine. TCRdb's table, derived via immunoSEQ multiplex PCR, lists solely in-frame clones and lacks some. This sample has approximately 110,000 clones, with more than 85% found just once. The input for sequencing was peripheral blood, taken on day 0 of AZD1222 vaccination. The receptors derive from an adult in good health. CDR3s leave out the opening cysteine and the closing phenylalanine or tryptophan.

v_gene	j_gene	CDR3aa
TRBV6-5	TRBJ2-1	ASRPRQVGGDEQF
TRBV10-3	TRBJ1-5	AISESRRDQPQH
TRBV2	TRBJ1-6	ASSPDRVDSPLH
TRBV7-3	TRBJ2-7	ASRPTGSYEQY
TRBV7-9	TRBJ2-1	ASSLRAPPFKDEQF
TRBV28	TRBJ2-3	ASILRGIPSTDTQY
TRBV30	TRBJ2-7	ATGDYEQY
TRBV12-3/TRBV12-4	TRBJ1-1	ASSLGSPEAF
TRBV7-9	TRBJ2-2	ASSRGLNTGELF
TRBV10-3	TRBJ1-2	AITPGGQVGRRYT
TRBV28	TRBJ2-7	ATRGTGPNDEQY
TRBV19	TRBJ1-1	ASRWGNTEAF
TRBV4-1	TRBJ1-4	ASSPGRLGEKLF
TRBV5-1	TRBJ2-3	ASSLGGQRTDTQY
TRBV9	TRBJ2-3	ASSVSGGVEDTQY
TRBV20-1	TRBJ2-5	SASIGLQETQY
TRBV18	TRBJ1-2	ASSPTTVNYGYT
TRBV5-6	TRBJ1-6	ASSSDTTAFNSPLH
TRBV5-6	TRBJ2-1	ASSSTLDNEQF
TRBV15	TRBJ1-4	ATSRVSRVDEKLF
TRBV9	TRBJ2-1	ASSATHEQF
TRBV12-2	TRBJ2-1	ASRSLGGGSRYHRNEQF
TRBV5-4	TRBJ2-3	ASSWDLDTQY
TRBV19	TRBJ1-5	ASSPGHGNQPQH
TRBV2	TRBJ2-7	ASSSWYEQY
TRBV30	TRBJ1-1	AWIQTFYTEAF
TRBV19	TRBJ1-1	ASSMAHMNTEAF
TRBV7-3	TRBJ2-7	ASSFLGGRNEQY
TRBV7-8	TRBJ1-2	ASSSTGTGLGYT
TRBV2	TRBJ2-1	ASSFNGQAYNEQF
TRBV28	TRBJ2-7	ASSSRLVDEQY
TRBV7-2	TRBJ2-3	ASSRSQGASTDTQY
TRBV11-3	TRBJ2-7	ASSLRQKYEQY
TRBV2	TRBJ2-7	ASRDTASYEQY
TRBV6-5	TRBJ2-7	ASSSLGGETSYEQY
TRBV2	TRBJ2-7	ASSETGLYEQY
TRBV19	TRBJ2-7	ASQPRGAQRGSYEQY
TRBV6-5	TRBJ1-2	ASSFRRANYGYT
TRBV21-1	TRBJ2-7	ASSKEGKNEQY
TRBV30	TRBJ1-4	AWGGGLTTNEKLF
TRBV7-2	TRBJ2-7	ASSASGDSYEQY
TRBV5-4	TRBJ1-3	ASSLEGFSGNTIY